This entry describes one T cell receptor beta chain. Its antigen is still unknown. Documented time point: cycle 4 day 1 (C4D1), after 5 to 7 weeks of nivolumab. Each patient's relapse followed autologous stem cell transplantation, and brentuximab vedotin exposure varied. The table came from immunoSEQ multiplex PCR; TCRdb's copy has only in-frame clones and leaves some out. The table shows some 95,000 clones, with over 75% occurring only once. This entry comes from a study of PD-1 blockade in classical Hodgkin lymphoma. At the level of the study: The study gave patients nivolumab 3 mg/kg intravenously every 2 weeks. General observations from the study: Before treatment, complete responders showed about the same diversity as newly diagnosed patients. The study found that TCR diversity rose significantly by C4D1 in CD4+ but not CD8+ cells. Repertoire differences lack defined causes, possibly disease activity or prior therapy.

The CDR3 covers 17 residues. From germline, CDR1 is MNHEY and CDR2 SMNVEV (reference sequence). Trimming pared 6 bases from V and 4 bases from J, leaving 22 bases between. Sequences were derived from peripheral blood mononuclear cells (PBMCs), sampled before the fourth cycle of nivolumab. This receptor was taken from a human donor with classical Hodgkin lymphoma. The gene calls are TRBV27 and TRBJ1-5; D is possibly TRBD1 (5 bases). The CDR3 here is CASSLTVRGSGNQPQHF. CDR3 DNA sequence: TGTGCCAGCAGCTTAACCGTTCGGGGGTCAGGGAATCAGCCCCAGCATTTT.